This T cell receptor (beta chain) was recorded in a study of blood T cell repertoires in COVID-19. Study-wide context: The United States, Italy and Spain were the sources of the acute and convalescent COVID-19 samples.

Repertoires were generated with immunoSEQ multiplex PCR, while TCRdb's copy carries only in-frame clones and drops some. The sample yields 110,000 or so clones, 88% seen once. Looked up from germline, CDR1 is SGHNT and CDR2 is YYREEE (reference sequence). This CDR3 has 15 residues. Trimming pared 3 bases from V and 1 base from J, leaving 12 bases between. Sequenced input: peripheral blood. The chain uses TRBV5-4 and TRBJ2-3, with D perhaps matching TRBD1 (5 bases). This receptor was obtained from a woman between 70 and 85 years old who had recovered from COVID-19. In DNA, the CDR3 is TGTGCCAGCAGCTCCAGGGAAGGGGGCACAGATACGCAGTATTTT. Its protein product is CASSSREGGTDTQYF.